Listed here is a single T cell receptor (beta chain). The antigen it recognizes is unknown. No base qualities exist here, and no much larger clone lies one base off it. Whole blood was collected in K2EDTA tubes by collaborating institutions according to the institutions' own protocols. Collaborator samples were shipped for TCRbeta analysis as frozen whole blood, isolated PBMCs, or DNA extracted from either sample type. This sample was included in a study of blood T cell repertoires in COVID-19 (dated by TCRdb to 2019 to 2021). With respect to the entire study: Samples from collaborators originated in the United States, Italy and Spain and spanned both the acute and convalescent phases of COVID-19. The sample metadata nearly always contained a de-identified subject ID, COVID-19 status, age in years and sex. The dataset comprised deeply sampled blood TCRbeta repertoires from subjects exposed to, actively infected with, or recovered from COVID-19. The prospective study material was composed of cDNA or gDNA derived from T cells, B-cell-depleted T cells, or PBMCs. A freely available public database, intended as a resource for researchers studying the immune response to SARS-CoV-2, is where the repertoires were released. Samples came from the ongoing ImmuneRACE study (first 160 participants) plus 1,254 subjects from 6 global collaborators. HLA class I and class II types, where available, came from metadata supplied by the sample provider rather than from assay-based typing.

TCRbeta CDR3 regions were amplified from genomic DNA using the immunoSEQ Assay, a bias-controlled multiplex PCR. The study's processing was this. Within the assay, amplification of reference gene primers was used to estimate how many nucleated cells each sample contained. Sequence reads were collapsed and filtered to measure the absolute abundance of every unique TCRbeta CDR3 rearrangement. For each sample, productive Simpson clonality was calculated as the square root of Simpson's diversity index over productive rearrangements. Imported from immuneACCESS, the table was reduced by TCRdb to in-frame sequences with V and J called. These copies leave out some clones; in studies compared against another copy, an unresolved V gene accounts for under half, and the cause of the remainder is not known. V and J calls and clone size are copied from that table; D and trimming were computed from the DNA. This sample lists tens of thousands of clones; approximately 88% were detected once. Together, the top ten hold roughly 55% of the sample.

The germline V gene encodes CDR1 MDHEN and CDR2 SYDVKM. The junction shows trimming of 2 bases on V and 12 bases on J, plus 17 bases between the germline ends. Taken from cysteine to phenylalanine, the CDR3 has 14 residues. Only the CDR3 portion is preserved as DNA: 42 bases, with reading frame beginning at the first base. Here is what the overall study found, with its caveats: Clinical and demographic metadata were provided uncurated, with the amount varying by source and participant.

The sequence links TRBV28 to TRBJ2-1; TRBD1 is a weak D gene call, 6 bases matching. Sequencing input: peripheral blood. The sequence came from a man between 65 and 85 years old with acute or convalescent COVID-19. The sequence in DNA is TGTGCCAGCAGTTTAATGGGGGCGCAGGTCGGGCAGTTCTTC. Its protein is CASSLMGAQVGQFF.